These 14 T cell receptor beta chains were all obtained from the same sample, sequenced in a study of cytomegalovirus exposure and HLA in healthy donors (TCRdb year 2017). The library was obtained by the immunoSEQ multiplex PCR assay. A mixture of 60 forward primers for TCR Vbeta segments and 13 reverse primers for TCR Jbeta segments was used in the multiplex PCR. In TCRdb, the immuneACCESS table is reduced to in-frame sequences with V and J assigned. These tables do not hold every clone; where another copy was compared, an unresolved V gene accounts for under half, and the others remain unexplained. This sample is represented by roughly 290,000 clones; roughly 90% of them were singletons. Approximately 2% of the sample comes from the top ten. Input material: PBMCs. These receptor sequences come from a woman younger than 30 in good health and CMV-seronegative.

This clone was recorded once. The chain uses TRBV6-5 and TRBJ2-1; D is perhaps TRBD2 (5 bases). Trimming took 9 bases from V and 1 from J, leaving 16 bases between them. Germline CDR1 MNHEY, CDR2 SVGAGI. This CDR3 region has 15 residues. The CDR3 sequence is CASKDYPLSYNEQFF. The DNA of the CDR3 is TGTGCCAGTAAAGACTATCCGTTGTCCTACAATGAGCAGTTCTTC.

This chain connects TRBV12-5 to TRBJ1-1; the D is unclear. CDR3 length equals 14 residues. Trimming removed 3 bases at V and 1 base at J, with 9 bases between. CDR1 and CDR2 from the germline V gene are LGHNT and FRNRAP. The CDR3 DNA reads TGTGCTAGTGGTTTAGTACCCAGGAACACTGAAGCTTTCTTT. Protein sequence: CASGLVPRNTEAFF.

The rearrangement links TRBV6-1 to TRBJ1-1; D gene ambiguous. Germline V gives CDR1 MNHNS, CDR2 SASEGT. V lost 2 bases to trimming and J lost 1 base, with 5 bases between them. The CDR3 has 13 residues. The CDR3 nucleotides are TGTGCCAGCAGTGAATTCAAGAACACTGAAGCTTTCTTT. Protein sequence: CASSEFKNTEAFF.

The chain employs TRBV10-3 and TRBJ2-1, with a weak D call TRBD2 (5 bases). V was trimmed by 0 bases and J by 13 bases, leaving 10 bases between them. The CDR3 spans 12 residues. Per the germline V gene, CDR1 is ENHRY and CDR2 is SYGVKD. This chain's CDR3 is CAISESADSQFF. CDR3 nucleotide sequence: TGTGCCATCAGTGAGTCGGCGGACTCACAGTTCTTC.

This chain joins TRBV15 and TRBJ2-3; 7 bases line up with TRBD1. Per the germline V gene, CDR1 is LNHNV and CDR2 is YYDKDF (reference sequence). CDR3 length: 16 residues. Trimming took 4 bases from V and 2 from J; bases not matched to a gene: 9. CDR3 residues: CATSTSGTAYTDTQYF. CDR3 coding DNA: TGTGCCACCAGCACCTCCGGGACAGCCTACACAGATACGCAGTATTTT.

Only a few counts were recorded for this clone. In nucleotides, the CDR3 is TGCAGCGCAGCCGATTTAACAGGGGACGGCTACACCTTC. Protein sequence: CSAADLTGDGYTF. The chain couples TRBV29-1 to TRBJ1-2; 7 bases match TRBD1. Germline V lookup: CDR1 SQVTM, CDR2 ANQGSEA. The CDR3 length is 13 residues. V lost 7 bases and J lost 8; bases outside the gene matches: 13.

The chain combines TRBV6-1 with TRBJ1-2; no reliable D call. The CDR3 is 13 amino acids. Trimming cost V 2 bases and J 8 bases, with 12 bases left between them. The V gene's germline CDR1 is MNHNS and CDR2 SASEGT. The CDR3 reads CASSESIGYGYTF. In nucleotides, the CDR3 is TGTGCCAGCAGTGAATCCATCGGGTACGGCTACACCTTC.

The gene calls are TRBV10-2 and TRBJ1-1; D uncertain. This CDR3 contains 13 residues. V was trimmed by 7 bases and J by 1 base, leaving 10 bases between them. CDR1 and CDR2 (germline): WSHSY, SAAADI. CDR3 loop: CASIGVENTEAFF. The CDR3 DNA reads TGCGCCAGCATCGGGGTGGAGAACACTGAAGCTTTCTTT.

The V and J genes are TRBV18 and TRBJ2-3; weak D call: TRBD2 (7 bases). The CDR3 contains 14 residues. Germline assignment: CDR1 KGHSH and CDR2 LQKENI. V shed 0 bases and J shed 4 bases, with 8 bases lying between them. The CDR3 DNA reads as TGTGCCAGCTCACCACCGGGGGGGCCAGATACGCAGTATTTT. It translates to CASSPPGGPDTQYF.

The genes are TRBV19 and TRBJ2-5; TRBD1 matches at 8 bases. The trim removed 8 bases at V and 5 bases at J, leaving 10 bases unmatched. This CDR3 is built from 14 residues. The germline CDR1 and CDR2 sequences are LNHDA and SQIVND (reference sequence). The CDR3 bases are TGTGCCAGTCGCCGCGGGACAGGTGGGGAGACCCAGTACTTC. It codes for CASRRGTGGETQYF. The full variable domain, its missing parts supplied by reference TRBV19 and TRBJ2-5, is DGGITQSPKYLFRKEGQNVTLSCEQNLNHDAMYWYRQDPGQGLRLIYYSQIVNDFQKGDIAEGYSVSREKKESFPLTVTSAQKNPTAFYLCASRRGTGGETQYFGPGTRLLVL.

The chain recombines TRBV18 with TRBJ2-7; TRBD1 agrees at 7 bases. Unmatched junction bases numbered 6, after V lost 5 bases and J lost 2 bases. The CDR3 length is 14 residues. CDR1 is KGHSH and CDR2 is LQKENI in the germline V gene. The CDR3 here is CASSARTGPYEQYF. The CDR3 DNA reads TGTGCCAGCTCAGCGCGGACAGGCCCCTACGAGCAGTACTTC.

The chain carries TRBV5-4 and TRBJ2-3; 9 bases fit TRBD1. CDR3 length: 15 residues. The junction had 13 bases not matched to a gene; V was cut back by 10 bases and J by 4 bases. The germline CDR1 and CDR2 sequences are SGHNT and YYREEE (reference sequence). The CDR3 DNA follows: TGTGCCGGCCATGGACAGGGGATGTCAGCAGATACGCAGTATTTT. Translation: CAGHGQGMSADTQYF.

In the case of this clone: The same CDR3 arises from other DNA sequences in this sample as well. V usage is TRBV9 and J usage is TRBJ2-3, with 7 bases lining up with TRBD2. CDR1 and CDR2 (germline): SGDLS, YYNGEE. This CDR3 comprises 15 residues. Losses at the gene ends were 0 bases for V and 1 base for J; bases not matched to a gene: 2. CDR3 bases: TGTGCCAGCAGCGTAGGTGGGGGGGGCACAGATACGCAGTATTTT. Protein: CASSVGGGGTDTQYF.

The chain combines TRBV27 with TRBJ2-7, with TRBD2 matching over 9 bases. The CDR3 runs to 13 residues. Germline V gene data show CDR1 as MNHEY and CDR2 as SMNVEV (reference sequence). Unmatched junction bases numbered 4, after V lost 4 bases and J lost 6 bases. CDR3 sequence: CASSSVAGVEQYF. Here the CDR3 DNA reads TGTGCCAGCAGTTCAGTAGCGGGGGTCGAGCAGTACTTC.